The 17 T cell receptor beta chains given below trace back to one sample, sequenced in a study of Ad26.COV2.S vaccination and SARS-CoV-2 variants. TCRdb's table, derived via immunoSEQ multiplex PCR, lists solely in-frame clones and lacks some. The table records 350,000 to 450,000 clones, around 92% of them present only once. The sample was peripheral blood, taken after recovery from COVID-19. The receptors derive from a human donor who had recovered from COVID-19.

The rearrangement joins TRBV20-1 to TRBJ2-7; no clear D gene. Germline V gives CDR1 DFQATT, CDR2 SNEGSKA (reference sequence). The CDR3 contains 12 residues. V was pared by 3 bases and J by 0 bases, with 6 bases between. The CDR3 sequence is CSASVNSYEQYF. Written as DNA, the CDR3 is TGCAGTGCTAGTGTAAACTCCTACGAGCAGTACTTC.

This clone was recorded once. The V gene is TRBV4-1, the J gene TRBJ1-5; no reliable D call. Germline V gene data show CDR1 as MGHRA and CDR2 as YSYEKL. The length of the CDR3 is 15 residues. V was shortened by 1 base and J by 4 bases, with 11 bases between the two germline ends. The DNA for the CDR3 is TGCGCCAGCAGCCAAGGAGGATTGGGTAATCAGCCCCAGCATTTT. Translating gives CASSQGGLGNQPQHF.

This chain joins TRBV27 and TRBJ2-7; tentatively, D is TRBD1 (7 bases). Germline V lookup: CDR1 MNHEY, CDR2 SMNVEV (reference sequence). V was clipped by 6 bases and J by 2 bases, with 20 bases between them. This CDR3 has 16 residues. The chain's CDR3 is CASRPMRDSRPYEQYF. The CDR3 DNA reads TGTGCCAGCAGACCAATGCGGGACAGTCGACCCTACGAGCAGTACTTC.

This clone was picked up one time. This chain connects TRBV3-1 (or the pseudogene TRBV3-2) to TRBJ1-5, with D possibly being TRBD1 (5 bases). The CDR3 length is 14 residues. The germline CDR1 and CDR2 sequences are LGHDT and YNNKEL (reference sequence). Trimming took 4 bases from V and 0 from J, leaving 7 bases between them. CDR3 in amino acids: CASSRQGSNQPQHF. In nucleotides, the CDR3 is TGTGCCAGCAGCCGTCAGGGTAGCAATCAGCCCCAGCATTTT.

A single count supports this clone. The rearrangement uses TRBV5-1 and TRBJ1-2; weak D call: TRBD1 (5 bases). The length of the CDR3 is 14 residues. Trimming left V 7 bases short and J 3 bases short, with 16 bases between. Per the germline V gene, CDR1 is SGHRS and CDR2 is YFSETQ. The CDR3 here is CASRQGSSDYGYTF. Written as DNA, the CDR3 is TGCGCCAGCCGCCAGGGATCCTCGGACTATGGCTACACCTTC.

Only one count was recorded for this clone. The chain joins TRBV2 to TRBJ2-3, with D maybe TRBD2 (6 bases). There are 16 residues in the CDR3. V was cut by 3 bases and J by 2 bases, with 15 bases left in between. Germline CDR1 reads SNHLY; CDR2 reads FYNNEI. CDR3 in amino acids: CASSEGIAGITDTQYF. The CDR3 bases are TGTGCCAGCAGTGAGGGGATTGCGGGGATCACAGATACGCAGTATTTT.

This clone showed up just once. The chain employs TRBV6-5 and TRBJ2-7, with 9 positions matching TRBD1. Germline V CDR1 and CDR2: MNHEY, SVGAGI. V lost 4 bases to trimming and J lost 2 bases; unmatched junction nucleotides: 9. The CDR3 contains 16 residues. The CDR3 is CASSLTTGGATYEQYF. DNA for the CDR3: TGTGCCAGCAGTTTGACCACAGGGGGCGCGACCTACGAGCAGTACTTC.

The rearrangement links TRBV5-1 to TRBJ1-4; D perhaps matches TRBD1 (5 bases). The germline V gene encodes CDR1 SGHRS and CDR2 YFSETQ. Trimming cost V 3 bases and J 8 bases, with 17 bases left between them. This CDR3 contains 15 residues. CDR3 sequence (DNA): TGCGCCAGCAGCTCCGCCGGGGCGGTCGGGGAAAAACTGTTTTTT. This codes for CASSSAGAVGEKLFF.

The V call is TRBV9, the J call TRBJ1-2; 10 nucleotides line up with TRBD1. This CDR3 comprises 15 residues. V shed 0 bases and J 10 bases; nucleotides not matched to a gene: 9. CDR1 is SGDLS and CDR2 is YYNGEE in the germline V gene. CDR3 region: CASSVERDRGLDYTF. The CDR3 DNA is TGTGCCAGCAGCGTAGAGCGGGACAGGGGATTAGACTACACCTTC.

This chain links TRBV6-2 or TRBV6-3 with TRBJ1-4; possible D gene TRBD1, 5 bases. The CDR3 loop spans 16 amino acids. The germline V gene has CDR1 MNHEY and CDR2 SVGEGT. Trimming shortened V by 6 bases and J by 5 bases, and 19 bases separated the two germline ends. The CDR3 DNA is TGTGCCAGCAGCTTATACTACGGGACGGCCAATGAAAAACTGTTTTTT. Translated, it gives CASSLYYGTANEKLFF.

This clone showed up just once. J is TRBJ2-1 and V is TRBV6-5; TRBD1 matches at 7 bases. The trim removed 6 bases at V and 8 bases at J, leaving 13 bases unmatched. This CDR3 has 15 amino acids. Germline V CDR1 and CDR2: MNHEY, SVGAGI. CDR3 amino acids: CASRPNLQGMHEQFF. The DNA of the CDR3 is TGTGCCAGCAGACCTAACTTACAGGGGATGCATGAGCAGTTCTTC.

The chain has TRBV6-5 and TRBJ1-1; weak D call: TRBD1 (6 bases). V dropped 3 bases and J dropped 4 bases, with 12 bases sitting between them. CDR1 MNHEY and CDR2 SVGAGI come from the germline V gene. There are 14 residues in the CDR3. The DNA of the CDR3 is TGTGCCAGCAGTTATGGGCCGGGGGCCACTGAAGCTTTCTTT. Amino acid sequence: CASSYGPGATEAFF.

The V gene is TRBV7-8, the J gene TRBJ2-7; D possibly corresponds to TRBD1 (6 bases). Trimming left V 3 bases short and J 4 bases short, with 10 bases between. The CDR3 length is 13 residues. From germline, CDR1 is SGHVS and CDR2 FQNEAQ. CDR3 coding DNA: TGTGCCAGCAGCTTGATACAGGGTTACGAGCAGTACTTC. It specifies CASSLIQGYEQYF.

This clone was picked up a small number of times. The V call is TRBV6-2 or TRBV6-3, the J call TRBJ1-5; TRBD1 matches 8 bases. The J segment lost 7 bases and the V segment lost 0 bases, leaving 8 bases of the junction unmatched. The CDR3 loop spans 16 amino acids. The germline V gene has CDR1 MNHEY and CDR2 SVGEGT. CDR3 amino acids: CASSYSRQGANQPQHF. In DNA, the CDR3 is TGTGCCAGCAGTTACTCAAGGCAGGGGGCGAACCAGCCCCAGCATTTT.

This sequence joins TRBV7-8 and TRBJ1-6; D uncertain. Germline assignment: CDR1 SGHVS and CDR2 FQNEAQ. This CDR3 is 17 amino acids long. V dropped 2 bases and J dropped 0 bases, with 11 bases sitting between them. The CDR3: CASSLPIGSSYNSPLHF. In DNA, the CDR3 is TGTGCCAGCAGCTTACCGATAGGATCCTCCTATAATTCACCCCTCCACTTT.

The chain recombines TRBV6-2 or TRBV6-3 with TRBJ1-5; TRBD1 matches at 9 bases. There are 14 residues in the CDR3. Trimming at V came to 4 bases and at J to 7 bases, leaving 5 bases not matched to a gene. Germline V lookup: CDR1 MNHEY, CDR2 SVGEGT. The CDR3 nucleotides read TGTGCCAGCAGTTGGGGACAGGGTCGGCAGCCCCAGCATTTT. Translated, it gives CASSWGQGRQPQHF.

The chain has TRBV4-1 and TRBJ1-2, with D possibly matching TRBD1 (6 bases). Germline CDR1 is MGHRA and CDR2 is YSYEKL. There are 16 residues in the CDR3. Trimming pared 6 bases from V and 2 bases from J, leaving 19 bases between. The CDR3 DNA reads TGCGCCAGCAGGACCACGACAGGACATCTAAACTATGGCTACACCTTC. As protein: CASRTTTGHLNYGYTF.